This T cell receptor beta chain stems from a study of T cell responses to AZD1222 COVID-19 vaccine. General observations from the study: Two AZD1222 doses significantly raised spike-specific TCR breadth and depth over controls. There were vaccine-associated CD4 TCRs across spike, dominant at 160-218 and 743-854. White British people made up most donors, females outnumbered males, and clonal diversity was possibly underestimated. Repertoires were obtained only post-peak T cell response.

V was pared by 0 bases and J by 0 bases, with 8 bases between. The CDR3 consists of 16 residues. The germline V gene encodes CDR1 SGHVS and CDR2 FNYEAQ. The table came from immunoSEQ multiplex PCR; TCRdb's copy has only in-frame clones and leaves some out. The sample holds more than 100,000 clones, 85% seen once. In regard to this clone: Its antigen is unidentified.

The sequences come from peripheral blood, collected 28 days after the second dose of the MenACWY control vaccine. This TCR came from an adult who received the MenACWY meningococcal vaccine as a control. This rearrangement joins TRBV7-6 to TRBJ2-2; D is uncertain. The CDR3, as DNA: TGTGCCAGCAGCTTAGCGTCAGGTTCGAACACCGGGGAGCTGTTTTTT. It specifies CASSLASGSNTGELFF.